The rows below give T cell receptor beta chains drawn from one sample of a study of T cell repertoires in cytomegalovirus infection. One entry per CDR3 protein results from TCRdb running MiXCR on the reads. The sample records roughly 720,000 distinct CDR3 sequences, approximately 40% being singletons. The sample consisted of PBMCs. The receptors were gathered from a human donor in good health (CMV status not recorded). Some clones in this sample may be carry-over from other donors' samples. Both conserved end residues are trimmed from each CDR3. Rows may omit the clone size; those that give it use once, few, many or a size class.

>TRBJ1-6|TRBV28|few|13
ASSSTGQFNSPLH
>TRBJ2-1|TRBV12-3/TRBV12-4|-|13
ASSLTGGWGDEQF
>TRBJ2-1|TRBV12-3/TRBV12-4|many|14
ASSPPTSGRAVEQF
>TRBJ1-5|TRBV28|once|12
ASSLKEGNQPQH
>TRBJ1-6|TRBV12-5|few|20
ASGLVDGSVDSASSYNSPLH
>TRBJ1-1|TRBV23-1|-|12
ASRPGQENTEAF
>TRBJ2-5|TRBV7-8|-|12
ASSLEGIGETQY
>TRBJ2-5|TRBV10-3|-|9
ATGIEETQY
>TRBJ1-1|TRBV6-6|-|11
ASTGRVSTEAF
>TRBJ2-7|TRBV7-2|-|13
SSSLTSGGFYEQY
>TRBJ2-3|TRBV7-9|few|17
ASSLAGKGSHVLTDTQY
>TRBJ2-7|TRBV28|once|11
ASCHGTVYEQY
>TRBJ2-1|TRBV7-9|few|15
ASSSRLAGGPYNEQF
>TRBJ2-1|TRBV29-1|few|11
SVETGSFDEQF
>TRBJ2-1|TRBV6-6|-|15
ASSYSSGKRSYNEQF
>TRBJ1-6|TRBV4-1|few|16
ASSQEGTVSSYNSPLH
>TRBJ2-4|TRBV14|few|13
ASSQGVLAKNIQY
>TRBJ1-5|TRBV7-8|many|12
ASSLPGGNQPQH
>TRBJ2-7|TRBV20-1|few|12
SAGPGVGSYEQY
>TRBJ1-3|TRBV28|-|12
ASSSTGLGNTIY
>TRBJ1-1|TRBV12-3/TRBV12-4|few|13
ASSFPPLVNTEAF
>TRBJ2-1|TRBV7-9|-|15
ASSLERAGSENNEQF
>TRBJ1-2|TRBV6-6|few|11
ASRRDLTSRYT
>TRBJ1-4|TRBV28|-|11
ASDDRGTEKLF
>TRBJ2-2|TRBV12-3/TRBV12-4|few|13
ASSFQTRFAGELF
>TRBJ1-4|TRBV13|few|12
ASTRTGGLEKLF
>TRBJ2-7|TRBV12-3/TRBV12-4|-|10
ASSATRGEQY
>TRBJ2-1|TRBV20-1|few|14
SADSLAGTGDAEQF
>TRBJ1-1|TRBV5-1|few|12
ASSGTTGKTEAF
>TRBJ2-7|TRBV29-1|-|10
SVGGGTYEQY
>TRBJ2-5|TRBV27|-|12
ASSFAGRRETQY
>TRBJ1-2|TRBV28|-|13
ASSFRDRDNYGYT
>TRBJ1-4|TRBV6-8|-|12
ASSRQDGGEKLF
>TRBJ2-1|TRBV20-1|-|12
SASRDSAYNEQF
>TRBJ2-2|TRBV2|-|12
ASSVHSNTGELF
>TRBJ2-6|TRBV5-5|-|16
ASSLRQSRILGANVLT
>TRBJ2-5|TRBV20-1|-|10
SAADLQETQY
>TRBJ2-5|TRBV7-2|many|12
ASSLVRVGGTQY
>TRBJ1-5|TRBV25-1|-|11
ASSETNRGPHH
>TRBJ2-3|TRBV20-1|many|14
SASPLAGSSTDTQY
>TRBJ1-1|TRBV7-2|many|10
ASSFGQGSAF
>TRBJ1-1|TRBV10-3|-|13
AIRLQMGGNTEAF
>TRBJ2-7|TRBV28|few|11
ASSFGRGDEQY
>TRBJ1-2|TRBV6-6|few|10
ASSYSKNGYT
>TRBJ2-7|TRBV7-2|many|18
ASSFRTLAGVAGGIYEQY
>TRBJ2-2|TRBV7-2|few|12
ASSPSGYTGELF
>TRBJ1-1|TRBV27|few|12
ASSLAQGGTEAF
>TRBJ2-2|TRBV7-3|few|15
ASSQPTSGGNTGELF
>TRBJ1-3|TRBV19|-|14
ASSQSTAYSGNTIY
>TRBJ1-3|TRBV19|few|9
ASSRRDTIY
>TRBJ2-1|TRBV24-1|few|12
ATSGSGAVNEQF
>TRBJ1-3|TRBV15|few|13
ATSSYLSSGNTIY
>TRBJ2-7|TRBV24-1|-|11
ATSEIGVDEQY
>TRBJ1-4|TRBV11-1|few|13
ASSQGTVKNEKLF
>TRBJ2-1|TRBV24-1|-|14
ATSEFTSGNYNEQF
>TRBJ2-2|TRBV7-9|-|13
ASIQGTPNTGELF
>TRBJ2-1|TRBV19|-|17
ASSILRDRRKSSYNEQF
>TRBJ2-5|TRBV6-5|few|12
ASSYGSGGETQY
>TRBJ1-2|TRBV5-1|few|12
ASSLDRGSSGYT
>TRBJ2-3|TRBV7-2|-|14
ASSFGTLGRTDTQY